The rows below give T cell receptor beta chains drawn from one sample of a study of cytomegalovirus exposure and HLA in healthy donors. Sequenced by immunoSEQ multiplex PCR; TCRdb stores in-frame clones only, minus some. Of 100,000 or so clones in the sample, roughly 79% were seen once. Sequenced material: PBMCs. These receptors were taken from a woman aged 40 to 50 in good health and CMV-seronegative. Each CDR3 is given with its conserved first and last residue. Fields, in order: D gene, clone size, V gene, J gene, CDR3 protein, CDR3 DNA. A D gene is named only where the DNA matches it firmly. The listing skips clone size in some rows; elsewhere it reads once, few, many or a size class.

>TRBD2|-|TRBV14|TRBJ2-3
CASSQEFRIAGKATDTQYF
TGTGCCAGCAGCCAAGAATTTAGGATAGCGGGAAAGGCCACAGATACGCAGTATTTT
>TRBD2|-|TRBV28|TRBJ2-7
CASSPSGGRKAYEQYF
TGTGCCAGCAGTCCGTCGGGAGGCCGTAAGGCCTACGAGCAGTACTTC
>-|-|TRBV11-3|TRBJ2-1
CASSPGGPGYNEQFF
TGTGCCAGCAGCCCAGGGGGGCCGGGTTACAATGAGCAGTTCTTC
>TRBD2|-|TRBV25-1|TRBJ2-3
CASSEPGLGTDTQYF
TGTGCCAGCAGTGAACCGGGACTAGGCACAGATACGCAGTATTTT
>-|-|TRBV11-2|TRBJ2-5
CASTPGLQETQYF
TGTGCCAGCACCCCTGGGCTCCAAGAGACCCAGTACTTC
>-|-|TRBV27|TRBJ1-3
CASSLSAQGSVGNTIYF
TGTGCCAGCAGTTTATCAGCCCAGGGATCAGTCGGAAACACCATATATTTT
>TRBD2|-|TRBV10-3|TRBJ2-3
CAISRLAGETDTQYF
TGTGCCATCAGTCGACTAGCGGGAGAGACAGATACGCAGTATTTT
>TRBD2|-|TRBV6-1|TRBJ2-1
CASSPGRGGDNEQFF
TGTGCCAGCAGTCCAGGGCGGGGGGGAGACAATGAGCAGTTCTTC
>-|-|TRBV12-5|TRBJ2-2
CASGFITGLNTGELFF
TGTGCTAGTGGGTTTATTACAGGGCTCAACACCGGGGAGCTGTTTTTT
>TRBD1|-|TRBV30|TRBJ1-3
CAWQKTGVNTIYF
TGTGCCTGGCAAAAGACAGGGGTAAACACCATATATTTT
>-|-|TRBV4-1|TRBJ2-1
CASSQLPDSHPYNEQFF
TGCGCCAGCAGCCAACTGCCCGACTCCCACCCATACAATGAGCAGTTCTTC
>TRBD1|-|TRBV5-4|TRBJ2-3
CASSFDRGATDTQYF
TGTGCCAGCAGCTTCGACAGGGGTGCCACAGATACGCAGTATTTT
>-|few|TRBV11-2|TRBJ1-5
CASSTYPGGGGNQPQHF
TGTGCCAGCAGCACCTACCCGGGAGGCGGTGGGAATCAGCCCCAGCATTTT
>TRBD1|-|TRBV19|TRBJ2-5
CASTGGETQYF
TGTGCCAGCACAGGGGGGGAGACCCAGTACTTC
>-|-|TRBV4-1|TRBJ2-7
CASSLEKLGALIYEQYF
TGCGCCAGCAGCCTAGAAAAACTTGGGGCCCTAATCTACGAGCAGTACTTC
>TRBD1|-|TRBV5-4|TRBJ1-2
CASSLDRGPNYGYTF
TGTGCCAGCAGCCTCGACAGGGGTCCCAATTACGGCTACACCTTC
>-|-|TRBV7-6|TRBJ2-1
CASSLSAKYNEQFF
TGTGCCAGCAGCTTATCAGCGAAATACAATGAGCAGTTCTTC
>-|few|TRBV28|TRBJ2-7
CASSLRQGWNEQYF
TGTGCCAGCAGTTTAAGGCAGGGGTGGAACGAGCAGTACTTC
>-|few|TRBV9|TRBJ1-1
CASSVESTGPNTEAFF
TGTGCCAGCAGCGTTGAGTCGACAGGCCCGAACACTGAAGCTTTCTTT
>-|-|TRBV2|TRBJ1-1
CASSDHGKKGEAFF
TGTGCCAGCAGTGATCATGGGAAGAAGGGGGAAGCTTTCTTT
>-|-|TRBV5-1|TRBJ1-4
CASSLERANEKLFF
TGCGCCAGCAGCTTAGAGCGAGCTAATGAAAAACTGTTTTTT
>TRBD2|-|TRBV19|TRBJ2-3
CASSRRVTSGRMGTDTQYF
TGTGCCAGTAGTAGACGGGTGACTAGCGGGAGGATGGGCACAGATACGCAGTATTTT
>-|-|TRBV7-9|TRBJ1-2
CASSFGSTPDGYTF
TGTGCCAGCAGCTTTGGATCGACTCCCGATGGCTACACCTTC
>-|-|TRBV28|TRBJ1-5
CAIRRGNQPQHF
TGTGCCATCCGTCGGGGGAATCAGCCCCAGCATTTT
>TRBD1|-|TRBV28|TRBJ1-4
CASSYPGTEEEKLFF
TGTGCCAGCAGCTATCCCGGGACAGAGGAGGAAAAACTGTTTTTT
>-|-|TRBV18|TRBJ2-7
CASSKDYREQYF
TGTGCCAGCTCTAAGGACTATCGGGAGCAGTACTTC
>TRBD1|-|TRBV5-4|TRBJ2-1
CASSSPGQGGNEQFF
TGTGCCAGCAGCTCGCCCGGACAGGGTGGGAATGAGCAGTTCTTC
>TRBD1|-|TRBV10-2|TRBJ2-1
CASRDRDRGIREQFF
TGCGCCAGCAGAGACCGGGACAGGGGAATTAGGGAGCAGTTCTTC
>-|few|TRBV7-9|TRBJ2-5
CASSSRGPETQYF
TGTGCCAGCAGCTCCAGGGGACCCGAGACCCAGTACTTC
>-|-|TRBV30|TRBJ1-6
CAWSVLQLPLHF
TGTGCCTGGAGTGTCCTTCAGTTACCCCTCCACTTT
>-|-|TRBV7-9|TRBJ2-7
CSSSPPPSSEQYF
TGTTCCAGCAGCCCCCCCCCTAGCTCCGAGCAGTACTTC
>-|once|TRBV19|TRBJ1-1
CASSIRGPGDAEAFF
TGTGCCAGTAGTATAAGGGGCCCGGGGGACGCTGAAGCTTTCTTT
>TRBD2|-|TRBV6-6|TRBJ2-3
CASRTSGGSDTQYF
TGTGCCAGCAGAACTAGCGGGGGGTCAGATACGCAGTATTTT
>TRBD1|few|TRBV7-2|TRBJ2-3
CASSLGGQGVGDTQYF
TGTGCCAGCAGCTTAGGTGGACAGGGGGTAGGAGATACGCAGTATTTT
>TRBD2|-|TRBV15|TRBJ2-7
CATSTYRGTRLNEQYF
TGTGCCACCAGCACCTATCGGGGGACTAGGCTGAACGAGCAGTACTTC
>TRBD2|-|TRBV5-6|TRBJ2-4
CASSWGGFGIQYF
TGTGCCAGCAGCTGGGGAGGGTTTGGCATTCAGTACTTC
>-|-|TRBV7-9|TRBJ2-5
CASTGLVRGTQYF
TGTGCCAGCACAGGACTCGTAAGAGGGACCCAGTACTTC
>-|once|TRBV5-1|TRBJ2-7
CASSLGLSGSYEQYF
TGCGCCAGCAGCTTGGGACTATCGGGCTCCTACGAGCAGTACTTC
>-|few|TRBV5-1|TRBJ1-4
CASSDGSRVANEKLFF
TGCGCCAGCAGCGACGGGAGCAGGGTAGCTAATGAAAAACTGTTTTTT
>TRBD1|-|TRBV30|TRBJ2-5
CAWSVSRQGVGTQYF
TGTGCCTGGAGTGTGTCACGACAGGGTGTGGGGACCCAGTACTTC
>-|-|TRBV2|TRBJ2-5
CASSDRHKSETQYF
TGTGCCAGCAGTGACAGACATAAAAGTGAGACCCAGTACTTC
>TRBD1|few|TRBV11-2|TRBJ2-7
CASSLAGGPQVYEQYF
TGTGCCAGCAGCTTAGCAGGGGGCCCCCAGGTTTACGAGCAGTACTTC
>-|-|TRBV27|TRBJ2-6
CASSLSPLAGANVLTF
TGTGCCAGCAGTTTATCGCCTTTAGCTGGGGCCAACGTCCTGACTTTC
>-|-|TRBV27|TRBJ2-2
CASSLSTGELFF
TGTGCCAGCAGTTTGAGTACCGGGGAGCTGTTTTTT
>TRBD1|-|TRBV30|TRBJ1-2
CAWSKARTGVNYGYTF
TGTGCCTGGAGTAAAGCCCGGACAGGGGTTAACTATGGCTACACCTTC
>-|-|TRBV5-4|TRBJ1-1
CASSFGANTEAFF
TGTGCCAGCAGCTTCGGAGCGAACACTGAAGCTTTCTTT
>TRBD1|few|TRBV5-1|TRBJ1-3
CASSLGGQGSGNTIYF
TGCGCCAGCAGCTTGGGAGGACAGGGCTCTGGAAACACCATATATTTT
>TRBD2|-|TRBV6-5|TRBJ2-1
CASTIAGDLYNEQFF
TGTGCCAGCACCATAGCGGGTGACCTATACAATGAGCAGTTCTTC
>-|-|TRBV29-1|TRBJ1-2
CSVVPGNYGYTF
TGCAGCGTTGTTCCAGGGAACTATGGCTACACCTTC
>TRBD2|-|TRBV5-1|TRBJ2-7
CASSSNGLAGGGSYEQYF
TGCGCCAGCAGCTCAAACGGACTAGCGGGAGGGGGCTCCTACGAGCAGTACTTC
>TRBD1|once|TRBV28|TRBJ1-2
CASSLPGTANGYTF
TGTGCCAGCAGTTTACCCGGGACAGCGAATGGCTACACCTTC
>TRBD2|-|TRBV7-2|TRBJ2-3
CASSLVSTSGTKTDTQYF
TGTGCCAGCAGCTTAGTTTCGACTAGCGGGACCAAGACAGATACGCAGTATTTT
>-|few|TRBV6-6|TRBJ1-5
CASSNPGGGEGQPQHF
TGTGCCAGCAGTAACCCGGGAGGGGGAGAGGGTCAGCCCCAGCATTTT
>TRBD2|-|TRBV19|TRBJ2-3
CASSDSGRITDTQYF
TGTGCCAGTAGTGACAGCGGGAGGATCACAGATACGCAGTATTTT